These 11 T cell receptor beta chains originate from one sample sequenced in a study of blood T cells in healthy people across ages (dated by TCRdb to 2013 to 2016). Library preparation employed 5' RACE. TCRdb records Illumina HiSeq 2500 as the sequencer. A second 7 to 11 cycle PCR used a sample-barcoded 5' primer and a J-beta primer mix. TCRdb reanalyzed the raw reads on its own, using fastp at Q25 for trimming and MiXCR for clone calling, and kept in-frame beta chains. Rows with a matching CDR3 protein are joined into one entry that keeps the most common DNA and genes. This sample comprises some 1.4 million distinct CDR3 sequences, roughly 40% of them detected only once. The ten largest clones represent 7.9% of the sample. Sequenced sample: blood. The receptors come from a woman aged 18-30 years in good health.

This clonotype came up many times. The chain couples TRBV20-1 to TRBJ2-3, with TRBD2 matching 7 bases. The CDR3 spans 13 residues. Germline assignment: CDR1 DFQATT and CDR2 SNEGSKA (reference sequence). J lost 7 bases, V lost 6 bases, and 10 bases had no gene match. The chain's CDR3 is CSAPQRGGYTQYF. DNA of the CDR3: TGCAGTGCCCCACAGCGGGGCGGTTATACGCAGTATTTT.

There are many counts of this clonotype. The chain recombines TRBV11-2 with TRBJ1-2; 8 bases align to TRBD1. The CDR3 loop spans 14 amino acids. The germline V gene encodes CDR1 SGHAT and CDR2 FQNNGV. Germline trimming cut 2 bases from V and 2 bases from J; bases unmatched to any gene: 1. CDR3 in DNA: TGTGCCAGCAGCTTAAGGGACAGGAACTATGGCTACACCTTC. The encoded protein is CASSLRDRNYGYTF.

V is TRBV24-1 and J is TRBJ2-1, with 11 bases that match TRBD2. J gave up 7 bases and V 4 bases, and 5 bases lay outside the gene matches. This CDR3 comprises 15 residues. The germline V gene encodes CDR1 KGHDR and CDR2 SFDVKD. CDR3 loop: CATSDSSGRWNEQFF. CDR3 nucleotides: TGTGCCACCAGTGACTCTAGCGGGAGGTGGAATGAGCAGTTCTTC.

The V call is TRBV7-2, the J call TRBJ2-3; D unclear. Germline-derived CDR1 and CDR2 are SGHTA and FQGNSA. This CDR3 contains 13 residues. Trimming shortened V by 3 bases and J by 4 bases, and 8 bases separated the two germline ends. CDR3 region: CASSFSEADTQYF. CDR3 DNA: TGTGCCAGCAGCTTTTCCGAAGCAGATACGCAGTATTTT.

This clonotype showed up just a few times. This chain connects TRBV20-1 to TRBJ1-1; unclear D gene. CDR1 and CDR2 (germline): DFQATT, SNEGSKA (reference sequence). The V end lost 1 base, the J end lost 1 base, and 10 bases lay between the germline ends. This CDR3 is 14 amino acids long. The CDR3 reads CSARVGPSNTEAFF. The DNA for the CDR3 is TGCAGTGCTAGAGTTGGACCGTCGAACACTGAAGCTTTCTTT.

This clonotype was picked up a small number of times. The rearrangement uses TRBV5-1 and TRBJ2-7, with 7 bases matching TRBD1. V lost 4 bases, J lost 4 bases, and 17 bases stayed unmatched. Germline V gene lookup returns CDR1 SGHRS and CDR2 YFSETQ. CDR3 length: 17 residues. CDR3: CASSRDPPGQRLYEQYF. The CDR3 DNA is TGCGCCAGCAGCCGGGATCCGCCGGGACAGAGGTTATACGAGCAGTACTTC.

The CDR3 coding sequence is TGTGCCAGCAGTGAACTAGAGGACACTGAAGCTTTCTTT. Amino acids: CASSELEDTEAFF. The V call is TRBV2, the J call TRBJ1-1; D is undetermined. CDR3 length: 13 amino acids. The V and J ends lost 2 bases and 3 bases respectively, with 7 bases between them. CDR1 is SNHLY and CDR2 is FYNNEI in the germline V gene.

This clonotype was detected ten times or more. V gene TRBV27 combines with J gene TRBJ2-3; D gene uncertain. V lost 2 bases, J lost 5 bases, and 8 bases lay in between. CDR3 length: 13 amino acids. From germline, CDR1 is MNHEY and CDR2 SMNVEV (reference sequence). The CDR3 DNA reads TGTGCCAGCAGTTTAGCCCTCAGAGATACGCAGTATTTT. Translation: CASSLALRDTQYF.

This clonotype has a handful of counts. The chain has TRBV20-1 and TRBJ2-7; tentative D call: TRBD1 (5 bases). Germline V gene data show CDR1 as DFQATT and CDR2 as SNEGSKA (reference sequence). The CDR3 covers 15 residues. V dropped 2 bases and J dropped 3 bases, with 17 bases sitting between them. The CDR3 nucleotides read TGCAGTGCTAGACCCAAGGGGTTAGAGATCTACGAGCAGTACTTC. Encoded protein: CSARPKGLEIYEQYF.

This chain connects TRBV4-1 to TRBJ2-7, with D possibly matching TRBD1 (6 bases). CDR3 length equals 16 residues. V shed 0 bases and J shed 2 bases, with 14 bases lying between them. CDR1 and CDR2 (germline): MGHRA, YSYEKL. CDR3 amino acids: CASSQEIGAGAYEQYF. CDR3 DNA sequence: TGCGCCAGCAGCCAAGAGATTGGGGCAGGGGCCTACGAGCAGTACTTC.

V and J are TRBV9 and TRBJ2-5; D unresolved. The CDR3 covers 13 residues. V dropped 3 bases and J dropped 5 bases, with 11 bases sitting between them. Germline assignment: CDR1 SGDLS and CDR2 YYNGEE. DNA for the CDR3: TGTGCCAGCAGCGCAGGCTCGATGGAGACCCAGTACTTC. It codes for CASSAGSMETQYF.